The clone carrying this T cell receptor beta chain appeared once. Antigen specificity is unknown. The CDR3 is 14 residues long. The germline V and J ends were trimmed by 5 bases and 1 base, with 9 bases remaining between them. Per germline, CDR1 SEHNR and CDR2 FQNEAQ (reference sequence). A second about 6 to 12 cycle PCR used barcoded and J-beta primers. Researchers report that each sample yielded at least 3 million CDR3-containing paired-end reads. TCRdb re-derived calls from the 5' RACE reads in MiXCR, one entry per CDR3 protein. This sample carries under 950,000 distinct CDR3 sequences, over 20% of them seen once, and the ten largest clones take roughly a fifth. The data were obtained in a study of blood T cells in healthy people across ages. Study overall: About one barcoded beta molecule per two T cells came from capture by template switching. Study-wide results and limits: Researchers report that TCR beta diversity correlated strongly with naive T cell percentage.

The amount of total RNA extracted per sample was at least 5.5 micrograms. V is TRBV7-9 and J is TRBJ1-3; D not certain. The sequenced sample consisted of blood. This clonotype was sampled from a man in his sixties or seventies in good health. CDR3 bases: TGTGCCAGCAGCCCCTTGATTTCTGGAAACACCATATATTTT. It encodes CASSPLISGNTIYF.